This T cell receptor (beta chain) stems from a study of T cells in Graves' hyperthyroidism and ophthalmopathy (dated by TCRdb to the late 2010s). For the wider study: To identify TCR V-J signatures that set the groups apart, the researchers used a discovery cohort of 95 to 100 patients, made up of roughly 40 with Graves' ophthalmopathy and 55 to 65 with stable Graves' hyperthyroidism. An independent validation cohort of some 18 hyperthyroidism patients and approximately 16 patients who later progressed to ophthalmopathy tested prospective prediction of ophthalmopathy. The roughly 94 discovery patients were randomly divided into training and test sets at a 7:3 ratio. The study also compared thyroid tissue and blood T-cell repertoires from 5 to 7 Graves' hyperthyroidism patients. After blood sampling, hyperthyroidism patients were treated with methimazole at a starting dose of 30 mg daily, and ophthalmopathy patients were treated with high-dose intravenous methylprednisolone. The paper reports TCR Vbeta CDR3 sequencing of approximately 140 peripheral blood samples: approximately 43 ophthalmopathy, about 75 hyperthyroidism and roughly 17 progressor patients. The paper as a whole reports these results and caveats: Ophthalmopathy was separated from stable hyperthyroidism by a 13 V-J signature model, with roughly 88% sensitivity and 81% to 82% specificity obtained in cross-validation and 80%/75% obtained in testing. Sample size was not statistically predetermined, and blinding of investigators to group allocation was not performed. In validation, progression to ophthalmopathy was predicted by the model with roughly 69% sensitivity and approximately 78% specificity, a median of approximately 6.5 months before onset. Most expanded thyroid clonotypes (frequency above 0.001) were also found in blood, which suggests that blood repertoires may mirror thyroid immune responses.

The CDR3 runs 15 amino acids, cysteine and phenylalanine included. Only CDR3 DNA remains: 45 bases, in frame from the first base. The germline V gene sets CDR1 to SNHLY and CDR2 to FYNNEI. Relative to germline, V is 5 bases shorter and J is 6 bases shorter, with 19 bases between their ends. The TCR beta CDR3 regions were amplified from RNA transcripts. A first-round RT-PCR of the TCR CDR3 used the HTBI primer set with the Qiagen OneStep RT-PCR kit. A second multiplex PCR round built the libraries, followed by size selection and purification. Paired-end sequencing of the libraries was performed with 100 bp reads on an Illumina HiSeq2000. The original methods were these. SOAPnuke was used to process the raw data, throwing out any read that contained adapters or uncalled bases, had a mean Phred below 15, or lacked an exact constant-primer or identifier match. High-quality paired reads were merged with COPE v1.2.5, and unique nucleotide sequences were defined as clonotypes. MiTCR v1.1 was used to align clonotypes to the IMGT TRBV, TRBD and TRBJ reference segments. The analysis included only V-J combinations with a frequency above 0.0001, which together covered around 99% of the repertoires. A TCS score was defined as the ratio of F50 (clonal expansion) to E x V (chaos), with BLOSUM62-based TCRdist applied between CDR3 peptides within each V-J. Welch's t-statistics and random forest reduced roughly 530 V-J features to roughly 13, which were used in a naive Bayes classifier (R e1071). TCRdb cleaned the public reads at Q25 with fastp, built clones with MiXCR and kept in-frame beta chains. Rows are combined by CDR3 protein, so each entry shows the most common genes and DNA. TCRdb assigned the V and J calls; the authors' analysis was not used. The sample has some 510,000 distinct CDR3 sequences on record, roughly 50% of them singletons. The ten largest clonotypes hold just under 8.5% of the sample.

A patient counted as having stable Graves' hyperthyroidism if no progression to ophthalmopathy occurred over 18 months of follow-up. Hyperthyroidism patients were newly diagnosed, had a disease duration of under 2 months, and were aged 18 to 65 years. Patients with uncontrolled infections, other autoimmune diseases, pregnancy or lactation were excluded. Clinical symptoms, serum thyroxine and TRAb, thyroid ultrasound, and orbital computed tomography formed the basis for the diagnoses. Total RNA was extracted using Trizol reagent, and RNA quality was assessed on an Agilent 2100 Bioanalyzer. In its sample, this clonotype was seen many times. Which antigen it targets is not known. No much larger clone is present one base from it, and per-base qualities are unavailable.

This TCR derives from a woman under 30 with Graves' hyperthyroidism. Donor details come from another sample of the same person, matched by shared clones. Sequenced material: peripheral blood or thyroid tissue (not recorded which). Here the chain combines TRBV2 and TRBJ1-2, with the D gene not confidently named. Here the CDR3 is given as CASSYDLATGDGYTF. The DNA reads as follows: TGTGCCAGCAGTTACGATTTGGCGACGGGAGATGGCTACACCTTC.